This paragraph reports one T cell receptor beta chain. No antigen is known for it. The CDR3 sequence is 14 residues long. CDR1 SQVTM and CDR2 ANQGSEA come from the germline V gene. Trimming stripped 0 bases from V and 3 bases from J, with 11 bases between. The sample belongs to a study of cytomegalovirus exposure and HLA in healthy donors. General study results and limits: A later analysis linked a missense DCLRE1C variant to TCR beta V- and J-gene trimming. Researchers catalogued under 200 TCR beta chains as cytomegalovirus-associated.

PCR used 60 Vbeta primers and 13 Jbeta primers. Using immunoSEQ multiplex PCR, the repertoire was profiled, and TCRdb retains in-frame clones only, with some absent. The table includes 100,000 to 150,000 clones, around 70% detected once. The gene calls are TRBV29-1 and TRBJ1-1; D is unresolved. The source material was PBMCs. The receptor was derived from a man in his thirties or forties in good health and CMV-seropositive. In nucleotides, the CDR3 is TGCAGCGTTGAAGACACGGGATCCCACACTGAAGCTTTCTTT. It yields the protein CSVEDTGSHTEAFF.